This TCR beta chain was obtained from a study of blood T cells in healthy people across ages. Whole-study context: Through template switching, about one barcoded beta molecule was captured per two T cells, as measured in model experiments.

The CDR3 is 13 amino acids. Germline trimming cut 8 bases from V and 2 bases from J; bases unmatched to any gene: 2. Germline CDR1 and CDR2: KGHDR and SFDVKD. A second PCR, run for roughly 7 to 12 cycles, used a sample-barcoded 5' primer plus a J-beta primer mix. TCRdb re-called the 5' RACE reads through MiXCR, storing one row per CDR3 protein. This table has over 950,000 distinct CDR3 sequences, just over 50% appearing once. Total RNA amounts of at least 6 micrograms were extracted per sample. The rearrangement uses TRBV24-1 and TRBJ1-1; the match to TRBD1 covers 9 bases. The clonotype originates from a woman aged 55-75 years in good health. Sequencing used blood. The CDR3 nucleotides are TGTGCCACCATGGGACAGGGTAACACTGAAGCTTTCTTT. Amino acid sequence: CATMGQGNTEAFF.